Following are 8 T cell receptor beta chains from one sample sequenced in a study of T cell changes during pregnancy in multiple sclerosis. TCRdb keeps only in-frame clones here, not all; method: immunoSEQ multiplex PCR. This table has approximately 51,000 clones, roughly 94% appearing once. Material: CD4+ T cells from peripheral blood mononuclear cells, obtained in the second trimester of pregnancy. The receptor set was obtained from a female donor with multiple sclerosis, enrolled in a pregnancy study.

The chain combines TRBV10-3 with TRBJ2-3, with 14 bases that match TRBD2. V was pared by 5 bases and J by 7 bases, with 5 bases of the junction left unmatched. The CDR3 extends over 15 amino acids. The germline V gene encodes CDR1 ENHRY and CDR2 SYGVKD. CDR3 in DNA: TGTGCCATCAGTTCGACTAGCGGGGGGGCTAATACGCAGTATTTT. Its translation: CAISSTSGGANTQYF.

As to this clone: The limits of the CDR3 on the DNA are not certain, so only TCRdb's listed CDR3 is given. The chain couples TRBV5-6 to TRBJ1-6; TRBD1 is the table's D call, not checked against the DNA. Germline V gene lookup returns CDR1 SGHDT and CDR2 YYEEEE. Termini included, the CDR3 measures 15 amino acids. CDR3 residues: CASSWGTGTNSPPHF.

The V gene is TRBV11-2, the J gene TRBJ2-5, with D possibly TRBD1 on 5 matching bases. Germline CDR1 and CDR2: SGHAT and FQNNGV. V gave up 2 bases and J gave up 1 base, with 11 bases separating them. This CDR3 region has 15 residues. CDR3 coding DNA: TGTGCCAGCAGCTTATTGGTGACAGCCCAAGAGACCCAGTACTTC. It translates to CASSLLVTAQETQYF.

This sequence joins TRBV7-9 and TRBJ1-4; 7 bases line up with TRBD1. The CDR3 sequence is 13 residues long. V trimming: 5 bases; J trimming: 8 bases; junction bases outside the gene matches: 5. CDR1 is SEHNR, CDR2 FQNEAQ, per germline (reference sequence). The DNA for the CDR3 is TGTGCCAGCAGCCTAAAGGGGGCCGAAAAACTGTTTTTT. Translation gives CASSLKGAEKLFF.

The genes are TRBV7-2 and TRBJ1-4; the match to TRBD1 covers 9 bases. Germline CDR1 SGHTA, CDR2 FQGNSA. The V gene end was trimmed by 5 bases and the J gene end by 6 bases; junction bases not matched to a gene: 4. The CDR3 loop spans 14 amino acids. The DNA of the CDR3 is TGTGCCAGCAGCCCACGGACAGGGGATGAAAAACTGTTTTTT. Its protein is CASSPRTGDEKLFF. The full variable domain, with the rest looked up from reference TRBV7-2 and TRBJ1-4, is GAGVSQSPSNKVTEKGKDVELRCDPISGHTALYWYRQSLGQGLEFLIYFQGNSAPDKSGLPSDRFSAERTGGSVSTLTIQRTQQEDSAVYLCASSPRTGDEKLFFGSGTQLSVL.

This clone came up once. The CDR3 region is CSVDRALETQYF. CDR3 nucleotides: TGCAGCGTTGACAGGGCCCTAGAGACCCAGTACTTC. The V and J genes are TRBV29-1 and TRBJ2-5, with D tentatively TRBD1 (5 bases). Germline V gene sequence: CDR1 SQVTM, CDR2 ANQGSEA. V was shortened by 3 bases and J by 4 bases, with 9 bases between the two germline ends. CDR3 length equals 12 residues.

This chain connects TRBV12-5 to TRBJ1-2, with D possibly TRBD1 on 5 matching bases. Trimming left V 5 bases short and J 6 bases short, with 13 bases between. Germline-derived CDR1 and CDR2 are LGHNT and FRNRAP. This CDR3 region has 13 residues. CDR3 bases: TGTGCTAGTGGTCAGCAGGGTTTTCATGGCTACACCTTC. Its translation: CASGQQGFHGYTF.

The chain recombines TRBV19 with TRBJ1-5; TRBD1 matches 7 bases. CDR1 and CDR2 from the germline V gene are LNHDA and SQIVND (reference sequence). The CDR3 is 15 residues long. J gave up 3 bases and V 6 bases, and 8 bases lay outside the gene matches. CDR3 region: CASRLDRAANQPQHF. In nucleotides, the CDR3 is TGTGCCAGTAGACTAGACAGGGCGGCCAATCAGCCCCAGCATTTT.